This T cell receptor beta chain was profiled in a study of OX40 agonist ivuxolimab in advanced cancers. Notes on the research overall: Ivuxolimab was a fully human IgG2 agonistic monoclonal antibody targeting the costimulatory receptor OX40 (CD134). Prior anti-PD-1, anti-PD-L1 or anti-CTLA-4 therapy was permitted, and checkpoint inhibitors had been received by under 50% of dose-escalation patients. Of the approximately 54 patients in dose escalation, 19 had hepatocellular carcinoma, about 15 had melanoma, 9 had renal cell carcinoma and 9 had head and neck cancer. In the dose-escalation cohort, 75% to 85% of patients were male, and the mean age was roughly 56 years with a range of 23 to 79. Partial responses were achieved by three dose-escalation patients, of whom one had hepatocellular carcinoma and two had cutaneous melanoma. Intravenous ivuxolimab was administered to patients every 2 weeks at six dose levels: 0.01, 0.1, 0.3, 1.5, 3 and 10 mg/kg. The paper covers the monotherapy dose-escalation part of the phase I ivuxolimab trial, which included N ≈ 54 patients. Peripheral TCRbeta sequencing was intended to test whether TCR sequence diversity was altered and clonal T-cell expansion was caused by ivuxolimab.

Genomic DNA was isolated from the sorted cells so that the TCRbeta CDR3 region could be sequenced. The immunoSEQ Assay was used for sequencing of TCRbeta CDR3 regions. The table was pulled from immuneACCESS by TCRdb, which kept in-frame rearrangements only. Such tables lose some clones; where checked, under half of the loss comes from unresolved V genes, and the rest has no known cause. Here the sample has approximately 64,000 clones; more than 80% occur a single time. 2.8% of the sample comes from the top ten. As for this clone: No cognate antigen has been identified for it. One base away there is no much larger clone; base qualities are not given.

Its CDR3 holds 15 amino acids, cysteine through phenylalanine. Solely the CDR3 DNA is kept, with 45 bases framed from the first base. CDR1 SNHLY and CDR2 FYNNEI are derived from the germline V gene. V is reduced by 3 bases and J by 9 bases, leaving a spacing of 15 bases between them. The study at large found these results: Low levels of normalized T-cell clonal expansion were also seen in some nonresponding patients. After ivuxolimab, CD8+ T cells had more expanded clones than CD4+ T cells on average. In partial responders in the 0.1-3.0 mg/kg groups, normalized peripheral clonal expansion was found to be among the lowest, especially among CD8+ T cells. At doses of 0.1 to 3.0 mg/kg, clonal expansion of both CD4+ and CD8+ blood T cells was observed from baseline to week 6. Which antigens the clonally expanded peripheral T cells were specific for was not determined.

Patients with a history of autoimmune disease or receiving systemic immunosuppression were excluded from the trial. In every dose cohort, peripheral blood was drawn for TCR sequencing at baseline, cycle 4 day 1, and cycle 7 day 1. The samples were taken from a phase I, first-in-human, multicenter, open-label dose-escalation trial of ivuxolimab. Adults with locally advanced or metastatic melanoma, renal cell carcinoma, hepatocellular carcinoma or head and neck squamous cell carcinoma were enrolled in the trial. Before TCR sequencing, CD4+ T cells and CD8+ T cells were sorted from peripheral blood as separate populations.

This TCR was recovered from an adult with an advanced solid tumor such as melanoma, head and neck, liver or kidney cancer. The V gene is TRBV2 and the J gene is TRBJ1-6; the D gene identity is not certain. Sequencing used CD4+ or CD8+ T cells sorted from blood, obtained in a trial of the OX40 agonist ivuxolimab. The DNA reads TGTGCCAGCAGTGAGGTCGGAAATACCATTTCACCCCTCCACTTT. This is translated as CASSEVGNTISPLHF.